Listed here is a single TCR beta chain. Its specific antigen is unknown. Base qualities were left out, and no much larger clone turns up one base away. Only healthy Caucasian donors were included. Three pairs of female monozygotic twins, all aged roughly 18 to 29 years, made up the twin cohort. Using Miltenyi CD45RO+ enrichment and human naive T-cell isolation kits, memory (CD45RO+) and naive T cells were isolated from PBMC. To prepare the library, 5' RACE was applied. These reads were obtained on an Illumina HiSeq 2000. Template switching introduced a universal primer binding site; the final cDNA contained a unique molecular identifier, enabling accurate counting of TCR cDNA molecules. Specific primers in the conserved constant-segment region were used to synthesize first-strand cDNA for TCR alpha and beta chains. To control for contamination, every cDNA library was double barcoded, receiving both a SMART-Mk sample barcode and Illumina barcodes. TruSeq adapter sequences along with Illumina sample barcodes were introduced in two successive PCR steps. The Illumina HiSeq platform was used with custom primers to sequence TCR alpha and beta cDNA libraries. The authors processed their data as follows. MiGEC was used to process raw reads and extract unique molecular identifiers, and MiXCR was used to find CDR3 positions. For each individual, recombination models were inferred using an EM algorithm with the repgenHMM and IGoR tools. The analysis of shared clonotypes was done with the tcR package in R, with sharing normalized by the product of cloneset sizes. Out-of-frame nonproductive sequences were analyzed to study raw recombination free of thymic and clonal selection effects. Using fastp at Q25 and MiXCR, TCRdb reprocessed the public reads and kept productive beta chains. Each entry is one CDR3 protein sequence, shown with its most common DNA and genes. These V and J calls are TCRdb output, not the study's own analysis. The table for this sample lists about 280,000 distinct CDR3 sequences; roughly 8.6% of them were counted only once. In total, the top ten clones hold over 2% of the sample.

These data originate in a study of identical twins (dated by TCRdb to 2016 to 2018). About the study as a whole: The study deep-sequenced TCR alpha and beta repertoires from monozygotic twins, unrelated adults of various ages and cord blood to test whether fetal clonotypes persist. Replicate twin experiments were performed at different times using different library preparation protocols to rule out contamination. Study-level results and caveats: In monozygotic twins, recombination models systematically underestimated out-of-frame TCR alpha sharing, but the models matched the sharing seen between unrelated individuals. In beta out-of-frame sequences, excess twin sharing was weaker, because having fewer shared sequences lowered the signal-to-noise ratio. Compared with coincidental sharing between unrelated individuals, an excess of low generation-probability sequences was observed among out-of-frame TCR alpha sequences shared between twins. Conclusions relied on cross-sectional statistical analysis, since the same donors could not be followed over many years. Fewer insertions were carried by abundant cord blood beta clonotypes; a weaker similar trend was observed in young adult naive repertoires, while no such trend was observed in memory repertoires. Zero-insertion analyses could be partly confounded by invariant T cells such as MAIT and iNKT, though diverse VJ usage argued against such confounding for most clonotypes.

The data also belong to a second study, concerning yellow fever vaccine responses in identical twins. Per that second paper: The authors reported that the T cell response to vaccination in identical twins appeared partly convergent and partly personalized. The study precisely tracked vaccine-responding T cell clones in identical twins.

This TCR came from a woman aged 18-29 years in good health. The material sequenced was memory (CD45RO+) T cells sorted from blood. Reading the label with the study, this specimen's cell subset or site is: CD45RO+ enriched T cells.

The CDR3 corresponds to CASSLTGGNEQFF. The DNA sequence is given as TGTGCCAGCAGCCTAACAGGGGGCAATGAGCAGTTCTTC. This chain is built from TRBV7-7 and TRBJ2-1, with TRBD1 identical over 8 junction bases. Looking up the germline V gene (reference sequence) yields CDR1 SSHAT and CDR2 FNYEAQ. The CDR3 runs 13 residues from the cysteine to the phenylalanine. Of all the DNA, just the CDR3 is kept, 39 bases in frame from base 1. The germline V and J ends show losses of 5 bases and 6 bases respectively, and no gene match explains 3 bases of the junction.